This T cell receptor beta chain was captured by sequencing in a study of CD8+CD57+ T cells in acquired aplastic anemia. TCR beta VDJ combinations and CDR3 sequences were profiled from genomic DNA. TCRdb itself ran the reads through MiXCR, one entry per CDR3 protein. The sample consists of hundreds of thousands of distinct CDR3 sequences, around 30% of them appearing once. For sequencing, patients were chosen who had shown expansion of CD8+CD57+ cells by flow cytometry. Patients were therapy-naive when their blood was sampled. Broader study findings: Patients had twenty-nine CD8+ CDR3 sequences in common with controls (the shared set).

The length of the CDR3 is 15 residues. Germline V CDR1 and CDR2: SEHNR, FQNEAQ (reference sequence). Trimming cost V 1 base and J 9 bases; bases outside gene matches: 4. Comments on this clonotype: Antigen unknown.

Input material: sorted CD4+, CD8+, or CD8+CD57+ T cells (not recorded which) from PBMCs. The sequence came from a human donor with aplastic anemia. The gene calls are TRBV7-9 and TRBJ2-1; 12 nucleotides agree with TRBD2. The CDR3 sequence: CASSLVLAGGSEQFF. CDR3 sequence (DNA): TGTGCCAGCAGCTTAGTACTAGCGGGAGGTTCTGAGCAGTTCTTC.